Listed below are T cell receptor beta chains from one sample, sequenced in a study of blood T cell repertoires in COVID-19. Measured with immunoSEQ multiplex PCR; TCRdb has only the in-frame clones, and not every one. The data hold 99,000 or so clones, with around 76% observed a single time. The sample taken for sequencing was peripheral blood. Receptors were obtained from a woman in her seventies with acute or convalescent COVID-19. CDR3s include the opening cysteine and the closing phenylalanine or tryptophan. The order of the fields is V gene, J gene, clone size, D gene, CDR3 protein, CDR3 DNA. A D gene is named only where the DNA matches it firmly. Not every row has a clone size; where given, it reads once, few, many or a size class.

V gene: TRBV2; J gene: TRBJ2-7; clone size: few; D gene: .; CDR3 protein: CASSFDRDTTYEQYF; CDR3 DNA: TGTGCCAGCAGCTTCGACCGGGACACCACCTACGAGCAGTACTTC
V gene: TRBV7-8; J gene: TRBJ2-2; clone size: .; D gene: .; CDR3 protein: CASSPPGLPLGGELFF; CDR3 DNA: TGTGCCAGCAGCCCTCCGGGACTTCCGTTGGGCGGGGAGCTGTTTTTT
V gene: TRBV5-1; J gene: TRBJ1-3; clone size: .; D gene: .; CDR3 protein: CASSLGLGQGNTIYF; CDR3 DNA: TGCGCCAGCAGCTTGGGGCTTGGACAGGGAAACACCATATATTTT
V gene: TRBV7-9; J gene: TRBJ2-5; clone size: .; D gene: .; CDR3 protein: CASSLGGGGAERETQYF; CDR3 DNA: TGTGCCAGCAGCTTGGGTGGCGGGGGCGCGGAGAGGGAGACCCAGTACTTC
V gene: TRBV3-1/TRBV3-2; J gene: TRBJ2-1; clone size: .; D gene: TRBD2; CDR3 protein: CANNLGGGTDNEQFF; CDR3 DNA: TGTGCCAATAATTTGGGCGGGGGAACCGACAATGAGCAGTTCTTC
V gene: TRBV30; J gene: TRBJ1-2; clone size: .; D gene: .; CDR3 protein: CAWSRPNRDPRGYTF; CDR3 DNA: TGTGCCTGGTCCCGGCCGAACAGGGATCCACGAGGCTACACCTTC
V gene: TRBV2; J gene: TRBJ1-5; clone size: .; D gene: TRBD1; CDR3 protein: CASAYTGVNQPQHF; CDR3 DNA: TGTGCCAGCGCTTACACAGGGGTCAATCAGCCCCAGCATTTT
V gene: TRBV9; J gene: TRBJ2-5; clone size: .; D gene: TRBD1; CDR3 protein: CASSFGTGDWETQYF; CDR3 DNA: TGTGCCAGCAGCTTCGGGACAGGGGATTGGGAGACCCAGTACTTC
V gene: TRBV2; J gene: TRBJ2-7; clone size: few; D gene: .; CDR3 protein: CASSPNSEQYF; CDR3 DNA: TGTGCCAGCAGCCCTAACTCAGAGCAGTACTTC
V gene: TRBV5-4; J gene: TRBJ2-5; clone size: .; D gene: TRBD2; CDR3 protein: CASSSGTSGYQETQYF; CDR3 DNA: TGTGCCAGCAGCTCCGGGACTAGCGGCTACCAAGAGACCCAGTACTTC
V gene: TRBV2; J gene: TRBJ2-5; clone size: .; D gene: TRBD1; CDR3 protein: CASSTDRGVETQYF; CDR3 DNA: TGTGCCAGCAGTACAGACAGGGGTGTCGAGACCCAGTACTTC
V gene: TRBV5-8; J gene: TRBJ1-1; clone size: .; D gene: .; CDR3 protein: CASSLSVKHTEAFF; CDR3 DNA: TGTGCCAGCAGCTTGTCGGTTAAGCACACTGAAGCTTTCTTT
V gene: TRBV11-2; J gene: TRBJ1-5; clone size: .; D gene: TRBD1; CDR3 protein: CASSSGQLSNQPQHF; CDR3 DNA: TGTGCCAGCAGCTCGGGACAGCTTAGCAATCAGCCCCAGCATTTT
V gene: TRBV5-1; J gene: TRBJ2-3; clone size: .; D gene: .; CDR3 protein: CASSFRGTDTQYF; CDR3 DNA: TGCGCCAGCAGTTTCCGGGGCACAGATACGCAGTATTTT
V gene: TRBV6-5; J gene: TRBJ1-4; clone size: .; D gene: .; CDR3 protein: CASSKQSRRNEKLFF; CDR3 DNA: TGTGCCAGCAGTAAACAGTCCCGCCGCAATGAAAAACTGTTTTTT
V gene: TRBV5-1; J gene: TRBJ2-2; clone size: .; D gene: .; CDR3 protein: CASSLGSVNTGELFF; CDR3 DNA: TGCGCCAGCAGCTTGGGTTCGGTTAACACCGGGGAGCTGTTTTTT
V gene: TRBV6-2/TRBV6-3; J gene: TRBJ1-2; clone size: .; D gene: .; CDR3 protein: CASSYGRGNYGYTF; CDR3 DNA: TGTGCCAGCAGTTACGGTCGTGGCAACTATGGCTACACCTTC
V gene: TRBV7-2; J gene: TRBJ2-7; clone size: .; D gene: .; CDR3 protein: CASSSTGAPSDEQYF; CDR3 DNA: TGTGCCAGCAGCTCGACGGGAGCCCCTTCGGACGAGCAGTACTTC
V gene: TRBV5-4; J gene: TRBJ1-2; clone size: once; D gene: .; CDR3 protein: CASSSGGGRSIGYTF; CDR3 DNA: TGTGCCAGCAGCTCCGGGGGAGGCAGGTCCATTGGCTACACCTTC
V gene: TRBV2; J gene: TRBJ1-1; clone size: .; D gene: .; CDR3 protein: CATTTERNTEAFF; CDR3 DNA: TGTGCCACAACGACAGAGCGAAACACTGAAGCTTTCTTT
V gene: TRBV7-9; J gene: TRBJ2-7; clone size: few; D gene: .; CDR3 protein: CASSLGPLRDYEQYF; CDR3 DNA: TGTGCCAGCAGCTTAGGCCCTTTGCGGGACTACGAGCAGTACTTC
V gene: TRBV9; J gene: TRBJ1-3; clone size: .; D gene: .; CDR3 protein: CASSVEGGRTIYF; CDR3 DNA: TGTGCCAGCAGCGTAGAGGGGGGGCGGACCATATATTTT
V gene: TRBV5-1; J gene: TRBJ1-4; clone size: once; D gene: .; CDR3 protein: CASSLIGQSTNEKLFF; CDR3 DNA: TGCGCCAGCAGCTTGATAGGACAGTCAACTAATGAAAAACTGTTTTTT